One sample yielded the 2 T cell receptor beta chains listed below, sequenced in a study of early T cells in non-severe SARS-CoV-2 infection. Via MiXCR, TCRdb re-called the 5' RACE reads, giving one row per CDR3 protein. The table records 35,000 to 40,000 distinct CDR3 sequences, approximately 9.1% of them present only once. Material: whole blood. The receptor set was obtained from an adult who was a healthcare worker with PCR-confirmed SARS-CoV-2 infection or an uninfected control (not recorded which).

This clonotype was seen ten or more times. J is TRBJ2-7 and V is TRBV20-1; 12 nucleotides line up with TRBD2. Per the germline V gene, CDR1 is DFQATT and CDR2 is SNEGSKA (reference sequence). This CDR3 spans 15 amino acids. Trimming took 3 bases from V and 7 from J; bases not matched to a gene: 10. In DNA, the CDR3 is TGCAGTGCTAGTCATCGGACTAGCGGGGCCTCTGAGCAGTACTTC. Amino acid sequence: CSASHRTSGASEQYF.

The V call is TRBV12-3 or TRBV12-4, the J call TRBJ1-1; no reliable D call. The V end was cut by 5 bases, the J end by 4 bases, with 11 bases between. This CDR3 region has 13 residues. This chain's CDR3 is CASSPHPSTEAFF. For the CDR3, the DNA is TGTGCCAGCAGTCCACATCCCTCCACTGAAGCTTTCTTT.